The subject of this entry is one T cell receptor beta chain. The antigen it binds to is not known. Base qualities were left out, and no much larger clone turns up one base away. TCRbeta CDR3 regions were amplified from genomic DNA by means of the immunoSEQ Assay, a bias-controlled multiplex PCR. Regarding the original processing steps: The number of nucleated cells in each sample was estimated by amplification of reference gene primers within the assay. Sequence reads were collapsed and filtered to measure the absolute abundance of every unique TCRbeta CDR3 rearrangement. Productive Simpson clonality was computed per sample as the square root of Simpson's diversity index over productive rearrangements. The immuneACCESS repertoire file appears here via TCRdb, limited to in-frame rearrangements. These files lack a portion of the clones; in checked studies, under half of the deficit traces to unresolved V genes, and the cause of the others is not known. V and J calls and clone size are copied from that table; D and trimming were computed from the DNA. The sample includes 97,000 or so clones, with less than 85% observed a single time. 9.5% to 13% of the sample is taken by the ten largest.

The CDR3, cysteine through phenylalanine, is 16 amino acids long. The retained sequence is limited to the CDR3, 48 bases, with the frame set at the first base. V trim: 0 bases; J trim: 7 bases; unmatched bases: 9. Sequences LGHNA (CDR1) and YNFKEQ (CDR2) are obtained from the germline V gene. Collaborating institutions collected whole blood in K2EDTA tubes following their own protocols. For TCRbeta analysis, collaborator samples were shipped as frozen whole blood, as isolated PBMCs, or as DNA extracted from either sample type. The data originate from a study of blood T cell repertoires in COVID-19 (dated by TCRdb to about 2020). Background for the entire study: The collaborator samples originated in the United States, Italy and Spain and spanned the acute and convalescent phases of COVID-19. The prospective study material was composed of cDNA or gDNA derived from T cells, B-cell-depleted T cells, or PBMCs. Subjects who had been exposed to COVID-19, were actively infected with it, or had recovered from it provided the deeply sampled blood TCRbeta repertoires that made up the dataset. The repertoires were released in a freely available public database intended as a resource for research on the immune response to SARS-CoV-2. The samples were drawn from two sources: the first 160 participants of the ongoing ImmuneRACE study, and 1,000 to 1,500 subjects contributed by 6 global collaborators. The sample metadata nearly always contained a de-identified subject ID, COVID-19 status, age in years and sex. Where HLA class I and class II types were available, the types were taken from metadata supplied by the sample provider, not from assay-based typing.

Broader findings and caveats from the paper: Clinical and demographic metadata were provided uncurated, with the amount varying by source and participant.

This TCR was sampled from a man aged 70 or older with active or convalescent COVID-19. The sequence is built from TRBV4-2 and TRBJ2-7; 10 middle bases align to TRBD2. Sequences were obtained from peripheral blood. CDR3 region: CASSQDSSGGAGEQYF. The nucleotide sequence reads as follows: TGTGCCAGCAGCCAAGATAGCAGCGGGGGGGCCGGAGAGCAGTACTTC.